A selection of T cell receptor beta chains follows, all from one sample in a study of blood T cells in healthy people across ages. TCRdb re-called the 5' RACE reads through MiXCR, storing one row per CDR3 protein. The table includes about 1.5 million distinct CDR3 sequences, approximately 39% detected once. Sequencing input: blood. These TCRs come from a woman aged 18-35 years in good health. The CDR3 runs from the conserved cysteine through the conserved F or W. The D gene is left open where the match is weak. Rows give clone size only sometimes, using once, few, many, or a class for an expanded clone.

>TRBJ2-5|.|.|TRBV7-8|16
TGTGCCAGCAGCTTAGGTTTTAGGGGTACCTACAATGAGCAGTACTTC
CASSLGFRGTYNEQYF
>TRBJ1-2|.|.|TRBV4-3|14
TGCGCCAGCAGCCAAGATAGTCTCCGATATGGCTACACCTTC
CASSQDSLRYGYTF
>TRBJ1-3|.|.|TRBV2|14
TGTGCCAGCAATAGGGAGAGCTCTGGAAACACCATATATTTT
CASNRESSGNTIYF
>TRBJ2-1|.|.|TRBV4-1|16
TGCGCCAGCAGACCGGGGGCCTTATTCTTCGGCAATGAGCAGTTCTTC
CASRPGALFFGNEQFF
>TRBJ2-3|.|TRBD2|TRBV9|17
TGTGCCAGCAGCGAGTGGCTAGCGGGAGGGCGTCCCGATACGCAGTATTTT
CASSEWLAGGRPDTQYF
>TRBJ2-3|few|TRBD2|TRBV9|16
TGTGCCAGCAGCGACAGCGGGGGGGCGGACACAGATACGCAGTATTTT
CASSDSGGADTDTQYF
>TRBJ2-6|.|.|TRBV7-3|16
TGTGCCAGCAGCTTAAGACCGTTCTCTGGGGCCAACGTCCTGACTTTT
CASSLRPFSGANVLTF
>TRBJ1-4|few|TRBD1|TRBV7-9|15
TGTGCCAGCAGCTCCACAGGGGAGAATATTGAAAAACTGTTTTTT
CASSSTGENIEKLFF
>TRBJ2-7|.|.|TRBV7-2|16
TGTGCCAGCAGCTTAAGAGAGACGCAGCCAACCTACGAGCAGTACTTC
CASSLRETQPTYEQYF
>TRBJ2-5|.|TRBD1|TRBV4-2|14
TGTGCCAGCAGCCAAGTAGGGTCAGGGGGGACCCAGTACTTC
CASSQVGSGGTQYF
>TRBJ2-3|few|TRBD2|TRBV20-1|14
TGCAGTCCTCGCCGGGGGGGAAGCACAGATACGCAGTATTTT
CSPRRGGSTDTQYF
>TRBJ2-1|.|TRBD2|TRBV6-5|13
TGTGCCAGCAGTCGAACTAGCGAGCAGGAGCAGTTCTTC
CASSRTSEQEQFF
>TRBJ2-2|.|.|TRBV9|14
TGTGCCAGCAGCGTAGATCAGGGCCCCGGGGAGCTGTTTTTT
CASSVDQGPGELFF
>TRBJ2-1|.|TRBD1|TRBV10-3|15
TGTGCCATCAGTGTCCTGGGACAGGGTAGGAATGAGCAGTTCTTC
CAISVLGQGRNEQFF
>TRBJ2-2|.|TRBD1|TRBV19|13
TGTGCCAGTAGCTCAGGGGGCCTTGGGGAGCTGTTTTTT
CASSSGGLGELFF
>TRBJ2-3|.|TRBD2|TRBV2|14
TGTGCCAGCAGTGGGACTAGTCACGCAGATACGCAGTATTTT
CASSGTSHADTQYF
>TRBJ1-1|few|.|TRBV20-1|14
TGCAGTGCTAGAGGCCTCGGGTCTGGCACTGAAGCTTTCTTT
CSARGLGSGTEAFF
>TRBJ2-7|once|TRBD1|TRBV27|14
TGTGCCAGCGGCCGCTTGGACAGGATTTACGAGCAGTACTTC
CASGRLDRIYEQYF